The rows below give T cell receptor beta chains drawn from one sample of a study of Ad26.COV2.S vaccination and SARS-CoV-2 variants. Assay: immunoSEQ multiplex PCR; the TCRdb copy retains only in-frame clones and omits some. This table holds approximately 410,000 clones, 70% to 90% found once. Sequences were derived from peripheral blood, sampled in a trial of Ad26.COV2.S vaccine versus placebo. Source of these receptors: a person aged 18-65 years who received the Ad26.COV2.S COVID-19 vaccine or a placebo. CDR3s include the opening cysteine and the closing phenylalanine or tryptophan. Each record gives: J gene, V gene, clone size, D gene, CDR3 protein, CDR3 DNA. A D gene is named only where the DNA matches it firmly. Clone size, where shown, is once, few, many, or a class for clones that have expanded.

TRBJ1-1 | TRBV7-2 | NA | NA | CASSFSWTANTEAFF | TGTGCCAGCAGCTTTTCATGGACGGCGAACACTGAAGCTTTCTTT
TRBJ2-3 | TRBV9 | NA | NA | CASSVTSRTDTQYF | TGTGCCAGCAGCGTAACGAGCCGCACAGATACGCAGTATTTT
TRBJ1-4 | TRBV5-1 | NA | TRBD1 | CASSPGQGAANEKLFF | TGCGCCAGCAGCCCCGGACAGGGGGCGGCTAATGAAAAACTGTTTTTT
TRBJ2-5 | TRBV7-9 | NA | TRBD1 | CASSPWDRQETQYF | TGTGCCAGCAGCCCCTGGGACAGGCAAGAGACCCAGTACTTC
TRBJ1-5 | TRBV7-2 | NA | NA | CASSSQGFVNQPQHF | TGTGCCAGCAGCTCGCAGGGGTTTGTCAATCAGCCCCAGCATTTT
TRBJ1-5 | TRBV4-2 | NA | NA | CASSQEGDSNQPQHF | TGTGCCAGCAGCCAAGAAGGAGATAGCAATCAGCCCCAGCATTTT
TRBJ2-1 | TRBV2 | NA | TRBD1 | CASSLGTGVEQFF | TGTGCCAGCAGTCTAGGGACAGGGGTTGAGCAGTTCTTC
TRBJ1-6 | TRBV28 | NA | TRBD1 | CASSLDRGLSPLHF | TGTGCCAGCAGTTTAGACAGGGGTCTTTCACCCCTCCACTTT
TRBJ1-4 | TRBV11-3 | NA | NA | CASSLGHPNEKLFF | TGTGCCAGCAGCCTGGGACATCCAAATGAAAAACTGTTTTTT
TRBJ2-6 | TRBV29-1 | NA | TRBD1 | CSVALPGGKEAGANVLTF | TGCAGCGTTGCCCTCCCAGGGGGAAAGGAAGCTGGGGCCAACGTCCTGACTTTC
TRBJ1-3 | TRBV4-3 | NA | NA | CASSQRAGSGNTIYF | TGCGCCAGCAGCCAAAGGGCGGGGAGTGGAAACACCATATATTTT
TRBJ2-3 | TRBV7-2 | few | TRBD2 | CASRGAGAPNTQYF | TGTGCCAGCAGGGGAGCGGGAGCCCCGAATACGCAGTATTTT
TRBJ2-6 | TRBV7-3 | NA | NA | CASSLQAAGANVLTF | TGTGCCAGCAGCCTACAGGCAGCTGGGGCCAACGTCCTGACTTTC
TRBJ1-6 | TRBV5-4 | once | TRBD1 | CASSSSPGQGNSPLHF | TGTGCCAGCAGCTCCTCTCCGGGACAGGGAAATTCACCCCTCCACTTT
TRBJ2-7 | TRBV28 | once | NA | CASSLGGLESSYEQYF | TGTGCCAGCAGTTTAGGGGGGTTGGAGAGCTCCTACGAGCAGTACTTC
TRBJ2-1 | TRBV29-1 | NA | TRBD2 | CSVARVAGGQNEQFF | TGCAGCGTTGCCCGGGTAGCGGGGGGGCAGAATGAGCAGTTCTTC
TRBJ2-7 | TRBV5-1 | NA | TRBD1 | CASSLYRDRGYEQYF | TGCGCCAGCAGCTTGTATCGGGACAGGGGTTACGAGCAGTACTTC
TRBJ2-5 | TRBV7-9 | NA | NA | CASSLMAETQYF | TGTGCCAGCAGCTTAATGGCAGAGACCCAGTACTTC
TRBJ2-4 | TRBV7-2 | NA | NA | CASSLKEGAGSPKNIQYF | TGTGCCAGCAGTTTAAAGGAGGGGGCCGGCTCGCCAAAAAACATTCAGTACTTC
TRBJ2-2 | TRBV4-1 | NA | NA | CASSQDVPRSAGAGELFF | TGCGCCAGCAGCCAAGATGTCCCGCGTAGCGCGGGCGCCGGGGAGCTGTTTTTT
TRBJ2-7 | TRBV6-5 | NA | NA | CASSYSGRAYEQYF | TGTGCCAGCAGTTACTCGGGCAGAGCCTACGAGCAGTACTTC
TRBJ1-4 | TRBV29-1 | NA | NA | CSGTSNEKLFF | TGCAGCGGGACAAGTAATGAAAAACTGTTTTTT
TRBJ1-4 | TRBV5-1 | NA | NA | CASSLGTVEKLFF | TGCGCCAGCAGCTTGGGGACGGTTGAAAAACTGTTTTTT
TRBJ1-5 | TRBV5-8 | NA | NA | CASAGAHSNQPQHF | TGTGCCAGTGCCGGGGCACATAGCAATCAGCCCCAGCATTTT
TRBJ1-2 | TRBV28 | once | NA | CASSFLTGNYGYTF | TGTGCCAGCAGTTTCCTCACGGGGAACTATGGCTACACCTTC
TRBJ2-3 | TRBV5-1 | NA | TRBD1 | CASSSNRRTGGDTQYF | TGCGCCAGCAGCTCTAATCGACGGACAGGCGGGGATACGCAGTATTTT
TRBJ2-7 | TRBV6-2/TRBV6-3 | NA | NA | CASSYLVSYEQYF | TGTGCCAGCAGTTACCTCGTCTCCTACGAGCAGTACTTC
TRBJ2-3 | TRBV24-1 | NA | TRBD1 | CATSDPGGLTDTDTQYF | TGTGCCACCAGTGATCCAGGGGGCCTGACCGACACAGATACGCAGTATTTT
TRBJ1-2 | TRBV27 | NA | NA | CASRKLDGSGYTF | TGTGCCAGCAGGAAATTGGACGGTTCCGGCTACACCTTC
TRBJ1-3 | TRBV19 | once | NA | CASSMGDAGNTIYF | TGTGCCAGTAGTATGGGAGACGCCGGGAACACCATATATTTT
TRBJ2-5 | TRBV12-3/TRBV12-4 | once | NA | CASRARWQETQYF | TGTGCCAGCAGAGCCCGGTGGCAAGAGACCCAGTACTTC
TRBJ2-7 | TRBV27 | NA | TRBD1 | CASSLSSWGAVPGQGITYEQYF | TGTGCCAGCAGTTTATCGAGTTGGGGAGCCGTCCCGGGACAGGGTATCACCTACGAGCAGTACTTC
TRBJ2-7 | TRBV28 | NA | NA | CASSSLSQGLYEQYF | TGTGCCAGCAGTTCCCTCTCACAGGGCCTCTACGAGCAGTACTTC
TRBJ1-1 | TRBV19 | NA | NA | CASSWLGDTEAFF | TGTGCCAGTAGTTGGTTAGGGGATACTGAAGCTTTCTTT
TRBJ2-2 | TRBV9 | NA | NA | CASSAPLFTGELFF | TGTGCCAGCAGCGCCCCCTTATTCACCGGGGAGCTGTTTTTT
TRBJ2-7 | TRBV28 | NA | NA | CASTPGGRDSSYEQYF | TGTGCCAGCACCCCAGGAGGGCGGGACTCCTCCTACGAGCAGTACTTC
TRBJ1-2 | TRBV19 | NA | TRBD1 | CASSIDGQGSHYGYTF | TGTGCCAGTAGTATAGACGGACAGGGTTCCCACTATGGCTACACCTTC
TRBJ1-6 | TRBV7-3 | NA | NA | CASSRGVGNSPLHF | TGTGCCAGCAGCCGGGGAGTTGGGAATTCACCCCTCCACTTT
TRBJ2-5 | TRBV5-1 | NA | TRBD2 | CASSIEGTSGQETQYF | TGCGCCAGCAGCATCGAAGGGACTAGCGGGCAAGAGACCCAGTACTTC
TRBJ2-2 | TRBV7-8 | NA | TRBD1 | CASSYIWTGETGELFF | TGTGCCAGCAGCTACATTTGGACAGGGGAGACCGGGGAGCTGTTTTTT
TRBJ1-4 | TRBV4-3 | NA | TRBD1 | CASSQRTQGANEKLFF | TGCGCCAGCAGCCAACGAACACAGGGGGCGAATGAAAAACTGTTTTTT
TRBJ2-4 | TRBV4-3 | NA | TRBD1 | CASSQDPGQGLGIQYF | TGCGCCAGCAGCCAAGATCCCGGACAGGGTCTGGGTATTCAGTACTTC
TRBJ1-4 | TRBV7-8 | NA | NA | CASSLGWGPREKLFF | TGTGCCAGCAGCTTAGGTTGGGGGCCCCGGGAAAAACTGTTTTTT
TRBJ2-6 | TRBV2 | NA | TRBD2 | CASSEKRGSGSGANVLTF | TGTGCCAGCAGTGAAAAGCGGGGGTCAGGTTCTGGGGCCAACGTCCTGACTTTC
TRBJ2-2 | TRBV7-9 | NA | NA | CASSSGDYSYAGELFF | TGTGCCAGCAGCTCCGGGGATTACAGTTACGCCGGGGAGCTGTTTTTT
TRBJ2-1 | TRBV7-8 | NA | NA | CASSLALQARYNEQFF | TGTGCCAGCAGCTTAGCCCTCCAGGCCCGATACAATGAGCAGTTCTTC
TRBJ1-1 | TRBV2 | NA | NA | CASSGENTEAFF | TGTGCCAGCAGTGGGGAGAACACTGAAGCTTTCTTT
TRBJ2-5 | TRBV5-1 | NA | NA | CASSFLRVQETQYF | TGCGCCAGCAGCTTTTTGAGGGTCCAAGAGACCCAGTACTTC
TRBJ1-2 | TRBV5-6 | NA | NA | CASSPNPGVWGYTF | TGTGCCAGCAGCCCCAACCCAGGAGTCTGGGGCTACACCTTC
TRBJ1-1 | TRBV7-2 | NA | NA | CASRGDTVNTEAFF | TGTGCCAGCAGGGGAGACACGGTGAACACTGAAGCTTTCTTT
TRBJ2-1 | TRBV9 | NA | NA | CASSVMGTPNNEQFF | TGTGCCAGCAGCGTTATGGGGACACCAAACAATGAGCAGTTCTTC
TRBJ2-1 | TRBV5-1 | few | TRBD1 | CASSPGQGSYNEQFF | TGCGCCAGCAGCCCGGGACAGGGGTCCTACAATGAGCAGTTCTTC
TRBJ1-5 | TRBV28 | NA | NA | CASSLTSRGPQHF | TGTGCCAGCAGTTTGACAAGCCGGGGGCCCCAGCATTTT
TRBJ1-4 | TRBV5-4 | NA | NA | CATRQYPATNEKLFF | TGTGCCACAAGACAGTATCCTGCAACTAATGAAAAACTGTTTTTT
TRBJ1-1 | TRBV3-1/TRBV3-2 | NA | NA | CASSPSGVNTEAFF | TGTGCCAGCAGCCCGTCAGGGGTGAACACTGAAGCTTTCTTT
TRBJ2-3 | TRBV6-1 | NA | TRBD2 | CASSERSGGSTDTQYF | TGTGCCAGCAGTGAAAGGAGCGGGGGAAGCACAGATACGCAGTATTTT
TRBJ2-3 | TRBV29-1 | NA | NA | CSVFSDTQYF | TGCAGCGTTTTTTCAGATACGCAGTATTTT
TRBJ1-2 | TRBV3-1/TRBV3-2 | NA | TRBD1 | CASRPLRDRVGYTF | TGTGCCAGCAGGCCACTCCGGGACAGGGTGGGCTACACCTTC
TRBJ2-7 | TRBV13 | once | TRBD2 | CASSFGLAGPYEQYF | TGTGCCAGCAGCTTTGGACTAGCGGGCCCCTACGAGCAGTACTTC
TRBJ2-1 | TRBV10-3 | NA | NA | CAIRQEPNEQFF | TGTGCCATCAGGCAGGAACCGAATGAGCAGTTCTTC